One sample yielded the 30 T cell receptor beta chains listed below, sequenced in a study of shared clonotypes between healthy human individuals. Using immunoSEQ multiplex PCR, the repertoire was profiled, and TCRdb retains in-frame clones only, with some absent. The sample shows some 2,500,000 clones, around 90% of them seen only once. The material sequenced was naive CD4+ T cells from PBMCs. Subset: CD45RA+ positively selected. The source is a man aged 18 to 29 in good health. Some clones in this sample may be carry-over from other donors' samples.

The chain has TRBV15 and TRBJ2-5; 8 bases fit TRBD1. CDR1 is LNHNV, CDR2 YYDKDF, per germline (reference sequence). Trimming at V came to 0 bases and at J to 5 bases, leaving 8 bases not matched to a gene. CDR3 length: 16 amino acids. CDR3 loop: CATSREMTGAGETQYF. The CDR3 bases are TGTGCCACCAGCAGAGAAATGACAGGGGCGGGGGAGACCCAGTACTTC.

The V call is TRBV18, the J call TRBJ2-7, with no clear D. This CDR3 region has 13 residues. V lost 5 bases to trimming and J lost 2 bases, with 10 bases between them. CDR1 and CDR2 (germline): KGHSH, LQKENI. The CDR3 is CASSLARTYEQYF. In DNA form, the CDR3 reads TGTGCCAGCTCATTGGCGAGGACCTACGAGCAGTACTTC. The full variable domain, completed using reference TRBV18 and TRBJ2-7, is NAGVMQNPRHLVRRRGQEARLRCSPMKGHSHVYWYRQLPEEGLKFMVYLQKENIIDESGMPKERFSAEFPKEGPSILRIQQVVRGDSAAYFCASSLARTYEQYFGPGTRLTVT.

This chain links TRBV28 with TRBJ1-1, with D perhaps TRBD1 (5 bases). The CDR3 extends over 15 amino acids. CDR1 and CDR2 (germline): MDHEN, SYDVKM. The germline V and J ends were trimmed by 2 bases and 5 bases, with 15 bases remaining between them. The CDR3 reads CASSLVPAGGTEAFF. In DNA, the CDR3 is TGTGCCAGCAGTTTAGTCCCCGCTGGGGGAACTGAAGCTTTCTTT.

This clone was recorded a few times. The chain couples TRBV20-1 to TRBJ1-1; D ambiguous. Germline V CDR1 and CDR2: DFQATT, SNEGSKA (reference sequence). The CDR3 sequence is 11 residues long. The CDR3 region is CTGPSRAEAFF. The DNA for the CDR3 is TGCACCGGACCCTCGAGGGCTGAAGCTTTCTTT.

This chain connects TRBV2 to TRBJ1-2; unclear D gene. CDR1 SNHLY and CDR2 FYNNEI come from the germline V gene. V shed 1 base and J shed 0 bases, with 9 bases lying between them. This CDR3 region has 15 residues. DNA for the CDR3: TGTGCCAGCAGTGAAGAGGCCGGGCCTAACTATGGCTACACCTTC. Its protein is CASSEEAGPNYGYTF.

This sequence joins TRBV4-3 and TRBJ2-3, with D perhaps matching TRBD2 (6 bases). V was trimmed by 2 bases and J by 6 bases, leaving 15 bases between them. The CDR3 is 15 residues long. In germline, CDR1 is LGHNA, CDR2 YSLEER. CDR3 loop: CASSQRLREFDTQYF. Here the CDR3 DNA reads TGCGCCAGCAGCCAACGACTTCGGGAGTTTGATACGCAGTATTTT.

The chain joins TRBV7-2 to TRBJ2-1; either TRBD1 or TRBD2 may supply D (6 bases each). V dropped 5 bases and J dropped 9 bases, with 14 bases sitting between them. CDR1 is SGHTA and CDR2 is FQGNSA in the germline V gene. This CDR3 has 13 residues. CDR3 amino acids: CASSPAGGGEQFF. The CDR3 region has the DNA TGTGCCAGCAGCCCCGCCGGGGGCGGTGAGCAGTTCTTC.

V usage is TRBV20-1 and J usage is TRBJ1-4; D might be TRBD1 (5 bases). CDR1 is DFQATT, CDR2 SNEGSKA, per germline (reference sequence). The CDR3 is made up of 10 amino acids. V lost 7 bases, J lost 14 bases, and 14 bases lay in between. CDR3 bases: TGCAGTGGCTTTGCAGGGAGGCTGTTTTTT. Amino acids: CSGFAGRLFF.

The rearrangement joins TRBV19 to TRBJ1-1; D is unresolved. CDR1 and CDR2 from the germline V gene are LNHDA and SQIVND (reference sequence). CDR3 length: 14 residues. Trimming removed 1 base at V and 1 base at J, with 7 bases between. CDR3 coding DNA: TGTGCCAGTAGTATAGTGTACCGGAACACTGAAGCTTTCTTT. The encoded protein is CASSIVYRNTEAFF.

The rearrangement uses TRBV28 and TRBJ2-1; D might be TRBD2 (6 bases). V dropped 6 bases and J dropped 5 bases, with 20 bases sitting between them. The germline gives CDR1 MDHEN, CDR2 SYDVKM. This CDR3 has 16 residues. The CDR3 sequence: CASSASRGLTNNEQFF. The CDR3 DNA reads as TGTGCCAGCAGCGCCTCAAGGGGACTTACAAACAATGAGCAGTTCTTC.

The rearrangement links TRBV19 to TRBJ2-1; D perhaps matches TRBD1 (6 bases). The V end was cut by 7 bases, the J end by 1 base, with 14 bases between. CDR1 is LNHDA, CDR2 SQIVND, per germline (reference sequence). The CDR3 is 15 residues long. CDR3 amino acids: CASTVTGPSYNEQFF. The CDR3 DNA is TGTGCCAGTACCGTTACAGGGCCTTCCTACAATGAGCAGTTCTTC.

The V gene is TRBV29-1, the J gene TRBJ2-5; the D is unclear. Looked up from germline, CDR1 is SQVTM and CDR2 is ANQGSEA. This CDR3 contains 13 residues. Trimming pared 8 bases from V and 5 bases from J, leaving 18 bases between. Here the CDR3 reads CSLLLGSSETQYF. The CDR3 DNA reads as TGCAGCCTCTTATTGGGCTCATCGGAGACCCAGTACTTC.

The chain recombines TRBV4-3 with TRBJ2-3; 8 bases align to TRBD2. Germline V gives CDR1 LGHNA, CDR2 YSLEER. This CDR3 region has 17 residues. The V and J ends lost 3 bases and 3 bases, in that order; junction bases with no gene match: 11. The CDR3 DNA reads TGCGCCAGCAGCCAGGGGGTGAGCGGGAGAGGGACAGATACGCAGTATTTT. It encodes CASSQGVSGRGTDTQYF.

The sample holds one count of this clone. The chain employs TRBV6-5 and TRBJ2-2; possibly TRBD2 for D (5 bases). Germline assignment: CDR1 MNHEY and CDR2 SVGAGI. Trimming cost V 4 bases and J 6 bases, with 9 bases left between them. This CDR3 has 13 residues. As DNA, the CDR3 is TGTGCCAGCAGTTCTCGGACTTCCGGGGAGCTGTTTTTT. Its protein is CASSSRTSGELFF.

This clone has a single count. The chain employs TRBV4-1 and TRBJ2-4; TRBD2 agrees at 10 bases. The CDR3 covers 21 residues. The germline V gene encodes CDR1 MGHRA and CDR2 YSYEKL. V shed 0 bases, J shed 0 bases, and the junction held 14 bases outside the gene matches. CDR3 DNA sequence: TGCGCCAGCAGCCAAGACATTCGAATGACTAGCGGGTTCTCAGCCAAAAACATTCAGTACTTC. The encoded protein is CASSQDIRMTSGFSAKNIQYF.

DNA of the CDR3: TGTGCCAGCAGTCATTACCGGGACAGGGGAACTGAAGCTTTCTTT. This codes for CASSHYRDRGTEAFF. The chain has TRBV6-6 and TRBJ1-1, with 10 bases matching TRBD1. Losses at the gene ends were 5 bases for V and 5 bases for J; bases not matched to a gene: 8. The CDR3 contains 15 residues. CDR1 is MNHNY and CDR2 is SVGAGI in the germline V gene (reference sequence).

This CDR3 reads CASSQDLGTRYNEQFF. In DNA form, the CDR3 reads TGCGCCAGCAGCCAAGATCTCGGGACTAGATACAATGAGCAGTTCTTC. The chain uses TRBV4-3 and TRBJ2-1; 8 bases map to TRBD2. CDR3 length equals 16 residues. Germline CDR1 and CDR2: LGHNA and YSLEER. V trimming: 0 bases; J trimming: 4 bases; junction bases outside the gene matches: 5.

The chain uses TRBV6-1 and TRBJ1-2; D remains ambiguous. The CDR3 runs to 17 residues. Germline assignment: CDR1 MNHNS and CDR2 SASEGT. Trimming pared 2 bases from V and 8 bases from J, leaving 24 bases between. The CDR3 loop reads CASSEISAANLVYGYTF. As DNA, the CDR3 is TGTGCCAGCAGTGAAATATCGGCCGCCAACCTTGTTTACGGCTACACCTTC.

This rearrangement joins TRBV29-1 to TRBJ2-1; D might be TRBD2 (6 bases). The CDR3 spans 15 residues. V was trimmed by 7 bases and J by 5 bases, leaving 21 bases between them. Germline V lookup: CDR1 SQVTM, CDR2 ANQGSEA. CDR3 bases: TGCAGCGCCGCTGGCGGGGACCACCGAAACAATGAGCAGTTCTTC. This gives the protein CSAAGGDHRNNEQFF.

V usage is TRBV7-3 and J usage is TRBJ2-7; 10 bases map to TRBD1. This CDR3 has 14 residues. The V and J ends lost 5 bases and 4 bases, in that order; junction bases with no gene match: 5. CDR1 and CDR2 from the germline V gene are SGHTA and FQGTGA. The CDR3 bases are TGTGCCAGCAGCCCGGACAGGGGGGCGTACGAGCAGTACTTC. Its translation: CASSPDRGAYEQYF.

The chain carries TRBV10-3 and TRBJ1-3; no reliable D call. This CDR3 has 15 amino acids. V lost 5 bases to trimming and J lost 4 bases, with 15 bases between them. CDR1 is ENHRY and CDR2 is SYGVKD in the germline V gene. CDR3 amino acids: CAISSPFRSGNTIYF. The CDR3 region has the DNA TGTGCCATCAGTAGTCCTTTCAGGTCCGGAAACACCATATATTTT.

V gene TRBV28 combines with J gene TRBJ1-2, with D unclear. The CDR3 has 15 amino acids. The V end was cut by 2 bases, the J end by 8 bases, with 18 bases between. Germline V gene sequence: CDR1 MDHEN, CDR2 SYDVKM. The CDR3: CASSLLSTVSRGYTF. The CDR3 bases are TGTGCCAGCAGTTTACTATCCACAGTTTCTAGAGGCTACACCTTC.

The rearrangement joins TRBV9 to TRBJ2-1; tentatively, D is TRBD1 (6 bases). V lost 4 bases and J 1 base, leaving 9 bases between the germline ends. There are 14 residues in the CDR3. From germline, CDR1 is SGDLS and CDR2 YYNGEE. Written as DNA, the CDR3 is TGTGCCAGCAGCATACAGGGTTCCTACAATGAGCAGTTCTTC. It encodes CASSIQGSYNEQFF.

Points on this clone: The sample holds other DNA sequences that translate to the same CDR3. This chain connects TRBV5-1 to TRBJ2-7; 7 nucleotides align to TRBD1. Germline CDR1 and CDR2: SGHRS and YFSETQ. The CDR3 spans 15 residues. The V and J ends lost 4 bases and 1 base, in that order; junction bases with no gene match: 8. CDR3 sequence reads: CASSSRTGSSYEQYF. For the CDR3, the DNA is TGCGCCAGCAGCAGCCGGACAGGATCTTCCTACGAGCAGTACTTC.

This rearrangement joins TRBV14 to TRBJ2-7; 10 bases line up with TRBD2. With V trimmed by 1 base and J by 5 bases, 8 bases remained unmatched. The CDR3 spans 16 residues. Germline CDR1 and CDR2: SGHDN and FVKESK. CDR3 sequence: CASSQVGPSGSHEQYF. The CDR3 DNA sequence: TGTGCCAGCAGCCAAGTCGGGCCTAGCGGGAGCCACGAGCAGTACTTC. The variable domain in full, with the rest retrieved from reference TRBV14 and TRBJ2-7, is EAGVTQFPSHSVIEKGQTVTLRCDPISGHDNLYWYRRVMGKEIKFLLHFVKESKQDESGMPNNRFLAERTGGTYSTLKVQPAELEDSGVYFCASSQVGPSGSHEQYFGPGTRLTVT.

This clone was counted a few times. The chain couples TRBV19 to TRBJ2-2; 9 bases are a match to TRBD2. The length of the CDR3 is 16 residues. After removal of 4 bases from V and 2 bases from J, the junction contained 5 bases not matched to a gene. Germline V gene lookup returns CDR1 LNHDA and CDR2 SQIVND (reference sequence). The CDR3 DNA follows: TGTGCCAGTAGTAGGAGACTAGCGGAAAACACCGGGGAGCTGTTTTTT. This sequence encodes CASSRRLAENTGELFF.

This chain joins TRBV21-1 and TRBJ1-1; no check of the table's D call, TRBD1, against the DNA was made. TRBV21-1 is flagged as a pseudogene. CDR3 length: 19 residues. CDR3 amino acids: CASSSRTTGVGPLNTEAFF. The CDR3 region has the DNA TGTGCCAGCAGCTCCCGTACGACAGGGGTGGGACCTCTGAACACTGAAGCTTTCTTT.

This rearrangement joins TRBV27 to TRBJ2-7, with a tentative D call TRBD2 (6 bases). V lost 1 base and J lost 5, with 9 bases in between. This CDR3 contains 13 residues. CDR1 MNHEY and CDR2 SMNVEV come from the germline V gene (reference sequence). The CDR3 nucleotides read TGTGCCAGCAGTTTATTACTAGCCCACGAGCAGTACTTC. Translated: CASSLLLAHEQYF.

A word on this clone: The same CDR3 can be traced to other DNA sequences in this sample. The chain couples TRBV7-8 to TRBJ2-1; no firm D call. V was cut by 1 base and J by 7 bases, with 2 bases left in between. From germline, CDR1 is SGHVS and CDR2 FQNEAQ. There are 11 residues in the CDR3. CDR3 in amino acids: CASSLENEQFF. The CDR3 DNA sequence: TGTGCCAGCAGCTTAGAGAATGAGCAGTTCTTC.

V is TRBV28 and J is TRBJ2-2, with TRBD2 identical over 8 bases. V lost 5 bases to trimming and J lost 4 bases; unmatched junction nucleotides: 9. This CDR3 has 16 residues. CDR1 and CDR2 (germline): MDHEN, SYDVKM. The chain's CDR3 is CASSPLPSGSTGELFF. In DNA form, the CDR3 reads TGTGCCAGCAGTCCCTTGCCGAGCGGGAGCACCGGGGAGCTGTTTTTT.